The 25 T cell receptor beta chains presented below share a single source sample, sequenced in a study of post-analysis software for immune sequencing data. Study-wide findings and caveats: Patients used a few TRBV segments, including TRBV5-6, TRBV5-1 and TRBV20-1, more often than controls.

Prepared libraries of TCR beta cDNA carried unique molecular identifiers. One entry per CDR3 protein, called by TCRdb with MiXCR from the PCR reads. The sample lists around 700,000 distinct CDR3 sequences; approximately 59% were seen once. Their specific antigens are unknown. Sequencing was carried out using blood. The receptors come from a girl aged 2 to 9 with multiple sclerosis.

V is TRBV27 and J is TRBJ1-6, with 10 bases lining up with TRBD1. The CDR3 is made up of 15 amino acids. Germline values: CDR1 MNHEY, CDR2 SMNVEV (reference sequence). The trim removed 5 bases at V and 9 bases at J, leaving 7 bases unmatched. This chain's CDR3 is CASSLTGTGVSPLHF. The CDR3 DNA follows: TGTGCCAGCAGTCTCACCGGGACAGGGGTTTCACCCCTCCACTTT.

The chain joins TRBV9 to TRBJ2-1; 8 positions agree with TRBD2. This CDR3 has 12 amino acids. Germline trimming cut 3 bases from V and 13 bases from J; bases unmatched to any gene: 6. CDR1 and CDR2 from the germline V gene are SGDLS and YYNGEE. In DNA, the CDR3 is TGTGCCAGCAGCGAGAGCGGGAGTACCCAGTTCTTC. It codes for CASSESGSTQFF.

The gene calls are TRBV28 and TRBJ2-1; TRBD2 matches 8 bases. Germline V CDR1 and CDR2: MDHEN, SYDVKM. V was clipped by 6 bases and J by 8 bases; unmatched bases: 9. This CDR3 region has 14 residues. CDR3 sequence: CASSRGLGRDEQFF. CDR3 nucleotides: TGTGCCAGCAGCCGGGGACTAGGGAGGGATGAGCAGTTCTTC.

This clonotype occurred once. The CDR3 DNA reads TGTGCCAGCAGCTCCCTAGCGGGGGGGCCGTATAGCACAGATACGCAGTATTTT. Protein product: CASSSLAGGPYSTDTQYF. The chain carries TRBV7-2 and TRBJ2-3; 12 nucleotides match TRBD2. After removal of 4 bases from V and 0 bases from J, the junction contained 8 bases not matched to a gene. Looked up from germline, CDR1 is SGHTA and CDR2 is FQGNSA. This CDR3 is 18 amino acids long.

CDR3 DNA sequence: TGTGCCAGCAGCCCGACTTGGACAAGTCAAGAGACCCAGTACTTC. Its protein is CASSPTWTSQETQYF. This chain connects TRBV5-5 to TRBJ2-5, with a tentative D call TRBD1 (5 bases). The ends were cut back, 4 bases at V and 2 bases at J, with 15 bases in the middle. From germline, CDR1 is SGHKS and CDR2 YYEKEE (reference sequence). The CDR3 is 15 residues long.

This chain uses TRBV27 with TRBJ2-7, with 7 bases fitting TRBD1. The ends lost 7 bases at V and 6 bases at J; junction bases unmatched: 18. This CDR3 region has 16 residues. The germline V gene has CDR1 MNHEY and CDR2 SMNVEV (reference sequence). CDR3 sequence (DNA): TGTGCCAGCAAGGAGCAAACCCCTCAGACAGGGCGCGAGCAGTACTTC. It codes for CASKEQTPQTGREQYF.

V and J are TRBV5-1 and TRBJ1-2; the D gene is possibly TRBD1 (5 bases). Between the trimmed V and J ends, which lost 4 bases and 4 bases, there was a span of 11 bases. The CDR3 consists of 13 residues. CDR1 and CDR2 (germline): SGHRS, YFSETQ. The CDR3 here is CASSGDGFYGYTF. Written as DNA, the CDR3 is TGCGCCAGCAGCGGGGACGGTTTCTATGGCTACACCTTC.

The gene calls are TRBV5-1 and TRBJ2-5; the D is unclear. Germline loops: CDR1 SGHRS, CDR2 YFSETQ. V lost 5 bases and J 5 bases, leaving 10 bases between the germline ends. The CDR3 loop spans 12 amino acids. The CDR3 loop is CASSPPDETQYF. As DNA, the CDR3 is TGCGCCAGCAGTCCGCCGGACGAGACCCAGTACTTC.

CDR3 sequence: CASSEFSGSTRNEQFF. The CDR3, as DNA: TGTGCCAGCAGTGAATTTAGCGGGAGTACGAGGAATGAGCAGTTCTTC. The V gene is TRBV6-1, the J gene TRBJ2-1; TRBD2 agrees at 9 bases. Losses at the gene ends were 2 bases for V and 7 bases for J; bases not matched to a gene: 9. The CDR3 sequence is 16 residues long. The V gene's germline CDR1 is MNHNS and CDR2 SASEGT.

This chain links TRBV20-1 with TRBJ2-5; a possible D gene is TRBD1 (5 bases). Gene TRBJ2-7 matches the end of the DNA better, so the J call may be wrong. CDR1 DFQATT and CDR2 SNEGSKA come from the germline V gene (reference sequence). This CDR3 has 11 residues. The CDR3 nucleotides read TGCAGTGCTTCAGACAGATACGAGCAGTACTTC. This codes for CSASDRYEQYF.

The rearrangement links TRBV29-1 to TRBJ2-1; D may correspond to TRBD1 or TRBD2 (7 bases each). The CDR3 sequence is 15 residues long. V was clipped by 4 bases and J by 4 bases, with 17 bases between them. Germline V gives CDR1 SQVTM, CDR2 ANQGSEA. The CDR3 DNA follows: TGCAGCGTTGTTCACCCAGGGGGGGATTACAATGAGCAGTTCTTC. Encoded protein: CSVVHPGGDYNEQFF.

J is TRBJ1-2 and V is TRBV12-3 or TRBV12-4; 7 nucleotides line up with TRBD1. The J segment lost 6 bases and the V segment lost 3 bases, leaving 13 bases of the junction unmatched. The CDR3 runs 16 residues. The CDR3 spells CASSFRGGGQDDGYTF. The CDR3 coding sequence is TGTGCCAGCAGTTTCCGAGGTGGAGGACAGGACGATGGCTACACCTTC.

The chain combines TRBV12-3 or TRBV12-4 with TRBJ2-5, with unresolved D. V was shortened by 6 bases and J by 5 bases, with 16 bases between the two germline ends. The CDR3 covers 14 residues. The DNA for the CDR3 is TGTGCCAGCAGCTTCGGACCTCCCGGCGAGACCCAGTACTTC. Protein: CASSFGPPGETQYF.

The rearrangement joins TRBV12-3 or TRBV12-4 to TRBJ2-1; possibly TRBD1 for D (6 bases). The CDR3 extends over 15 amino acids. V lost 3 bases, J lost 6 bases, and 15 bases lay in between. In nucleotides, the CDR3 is TGTGCCAGCAGTTTGTGGGGGCAATTGGGCAATGAGCAGTTCTTC. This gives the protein CASSLWGQLGNEQFF.

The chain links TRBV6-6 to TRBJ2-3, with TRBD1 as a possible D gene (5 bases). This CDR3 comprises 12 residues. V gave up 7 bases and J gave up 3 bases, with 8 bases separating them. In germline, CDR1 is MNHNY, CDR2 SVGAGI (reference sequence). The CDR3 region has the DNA TGTGCCAGCAAGGGGATAACAGATACGCAGTATTTT. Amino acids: CASKGITDTQYF.

The CDR3 nucleotides read TGCAGTGCTAGACGACCCCGACTAGCGGGAGTCCCAGGGGGTTACGAGCAGTACTTC. This translates into CSARRPRLAGVPGGYEQYF. This chain uses TRBV20-1 with TRBJ2-7, with TRBD2 identical over 12 bases. V gave up 2 bases and J gave up 4 bases; unmatched junction bases: 18. Germline V gene sequence: CDR1 DFQATT, CDR2 SNEGSKA (reference sequence). This CDR3 is built from 19 residues.

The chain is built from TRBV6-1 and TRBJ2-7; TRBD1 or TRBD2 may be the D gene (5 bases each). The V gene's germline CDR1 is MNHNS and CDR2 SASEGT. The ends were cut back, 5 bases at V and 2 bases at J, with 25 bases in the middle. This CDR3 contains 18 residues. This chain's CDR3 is CASSRFRGLKGEAYEQYF. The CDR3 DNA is TGTGCCAGCAGTAGATTTCGGGGCCTCAAAGGTGAGGCCTACGAGCAGTACTTC.

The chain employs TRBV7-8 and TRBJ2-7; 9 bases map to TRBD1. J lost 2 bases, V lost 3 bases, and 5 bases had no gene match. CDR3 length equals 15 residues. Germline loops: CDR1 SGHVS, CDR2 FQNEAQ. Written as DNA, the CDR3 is TGTGCCAGCAGCTTGAGACAGGGGGTCCCCTACGAGCAGTACTTC. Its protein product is CASSLRQGVPYEQYF.

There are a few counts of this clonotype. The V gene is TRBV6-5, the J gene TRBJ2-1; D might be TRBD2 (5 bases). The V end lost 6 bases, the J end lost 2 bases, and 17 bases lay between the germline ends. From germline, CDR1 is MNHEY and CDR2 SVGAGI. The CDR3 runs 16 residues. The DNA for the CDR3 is TGTGCCAGCAGATACACAGACTACCCCCCCTACAATGAGCAGTTCTTC. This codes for CASRYTDYPPYNEQFF.

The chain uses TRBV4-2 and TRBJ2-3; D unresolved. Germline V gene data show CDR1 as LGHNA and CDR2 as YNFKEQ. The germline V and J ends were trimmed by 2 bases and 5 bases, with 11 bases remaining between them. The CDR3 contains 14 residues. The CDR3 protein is CASSQLYWRDTQYF. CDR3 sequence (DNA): TGTGCCAGCAGCCAACTTTATTGGAGAGATACGCAGTATTTT.

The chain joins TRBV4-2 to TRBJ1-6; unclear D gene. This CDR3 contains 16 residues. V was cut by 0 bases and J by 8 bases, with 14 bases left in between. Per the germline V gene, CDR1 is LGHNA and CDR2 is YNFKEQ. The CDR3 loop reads CASSQESMADYSPLHF. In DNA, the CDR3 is TGTGCCAGCAGCCAAGAGAGTATGGCAGATTATTCACCCCTCCACTTT.

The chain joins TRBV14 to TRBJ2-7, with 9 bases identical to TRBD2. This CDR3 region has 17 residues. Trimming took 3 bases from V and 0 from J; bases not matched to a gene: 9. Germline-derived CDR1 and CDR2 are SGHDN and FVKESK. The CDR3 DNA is TGTGCCAGCAGCCATCTAACAAGCGGGAGGCCCTCCTACGAGCAGTACTTC. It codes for CASSHLTSGRPSYEQYF.

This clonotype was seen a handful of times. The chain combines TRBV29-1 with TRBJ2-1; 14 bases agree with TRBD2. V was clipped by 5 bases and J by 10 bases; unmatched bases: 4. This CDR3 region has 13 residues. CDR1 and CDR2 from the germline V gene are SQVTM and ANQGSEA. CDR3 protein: CSVLTSGRGEQFF. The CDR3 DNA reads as TGCAGCGTTTTGACTAGCGGGAGGGGAGAGCAGTTCTTC.

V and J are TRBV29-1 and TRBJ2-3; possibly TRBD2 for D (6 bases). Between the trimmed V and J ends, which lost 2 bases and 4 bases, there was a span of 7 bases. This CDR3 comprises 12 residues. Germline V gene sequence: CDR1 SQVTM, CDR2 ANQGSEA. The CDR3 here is CSVEPSADTQYF. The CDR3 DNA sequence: TGCAGCGTTGAACCTAGCGCAGATACGCAGTATTTT.

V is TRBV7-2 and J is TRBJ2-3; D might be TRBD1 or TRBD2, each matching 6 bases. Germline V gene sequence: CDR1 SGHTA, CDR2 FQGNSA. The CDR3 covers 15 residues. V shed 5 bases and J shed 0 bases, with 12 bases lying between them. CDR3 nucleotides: TGTGCCAGCAGCCCCGGGGGCTTTAGCACAGATACGCAGTATTTT. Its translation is CASSPGGFSTDTQYF.